The subject of this entry is one T cell receptor beta chain. This sample stems from a study of blood T cell repertoires in COVID-19. In the study overall: Sites across the United States, Italy and Spain contributed samples from acute and convalescent COVID-19.

Authors' methods: Reference gene primer amplification yielded estimated nucleated cell counts. Data came from immunoSEQ multiplex PCR; TCRdb stores just in-frame clones and leaves some out. The D gene and trimming were derived from the DNA, and the V and J assignments and clone size from that table. Here the sample spans some 350,000 clones, over 75% being singletons. The V end lost 7 bases, the J end lost 3 bases, and 9 bases lay between the germline ends. Germline CDR1 SNHLY, CDR2 FYNNEI. The CDR3 has 12 amino acids. Individuals drawn from around 25 US areas were about 18 to 89 years old. This receptor was identified in a woman in her twenties or thirties who had recovered from COVID-19. Sequencing was carried out using PBMCs or T cells enriched from blood (not recorded which). The chain recombines TRBV2 with TRBJ1-2, with D perhaps TRBD1 (6 bases). The chain's CDR3 is CASKGDDYGYTF. CDR3 DNA: TGTGCCAGCAAGGGGGACGACTATGGCTACACCTTC.